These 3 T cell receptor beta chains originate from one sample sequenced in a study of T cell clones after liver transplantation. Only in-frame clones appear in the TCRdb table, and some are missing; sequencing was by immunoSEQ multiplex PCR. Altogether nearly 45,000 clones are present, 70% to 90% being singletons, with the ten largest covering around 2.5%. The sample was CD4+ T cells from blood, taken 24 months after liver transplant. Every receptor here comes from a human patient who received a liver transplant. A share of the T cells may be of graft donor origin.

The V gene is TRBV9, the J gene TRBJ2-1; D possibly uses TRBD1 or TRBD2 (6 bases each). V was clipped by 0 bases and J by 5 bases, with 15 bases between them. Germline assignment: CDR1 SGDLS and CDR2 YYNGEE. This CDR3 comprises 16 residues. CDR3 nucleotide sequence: TGTGCCAGCAGCGTAGATCCCCGGGGGCGGAACAATGAGCAGTTCTTC. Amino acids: CASSVDPRGRNNEQFF. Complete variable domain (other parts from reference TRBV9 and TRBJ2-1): DSGVTQTPKHLITATGQRVTLRCSPRSGDLSVYWYQQSLDQGLQFLIQYYNGEERAKGNILERFSAQQFPDLHSELNLSSLELGDSALYFCASSVDPRGRNNEQFFGPGTRLTVL.

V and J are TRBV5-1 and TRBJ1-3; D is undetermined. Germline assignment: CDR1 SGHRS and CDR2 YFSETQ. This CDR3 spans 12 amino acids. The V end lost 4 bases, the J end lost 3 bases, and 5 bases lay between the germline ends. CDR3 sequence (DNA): TGCGCCAGCAGCGAGGTTGGAAACACCATATATTTT. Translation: CASSEVGNTIYF.

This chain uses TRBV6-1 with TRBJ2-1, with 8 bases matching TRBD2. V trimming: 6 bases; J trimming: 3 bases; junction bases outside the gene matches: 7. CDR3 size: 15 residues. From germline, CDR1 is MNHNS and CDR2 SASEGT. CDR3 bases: TGTGCCAGCAGGTTGACGGGAGGGCTCTACAATGAGCAGTTCTTC. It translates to CASRLTGGLYNEQFF.